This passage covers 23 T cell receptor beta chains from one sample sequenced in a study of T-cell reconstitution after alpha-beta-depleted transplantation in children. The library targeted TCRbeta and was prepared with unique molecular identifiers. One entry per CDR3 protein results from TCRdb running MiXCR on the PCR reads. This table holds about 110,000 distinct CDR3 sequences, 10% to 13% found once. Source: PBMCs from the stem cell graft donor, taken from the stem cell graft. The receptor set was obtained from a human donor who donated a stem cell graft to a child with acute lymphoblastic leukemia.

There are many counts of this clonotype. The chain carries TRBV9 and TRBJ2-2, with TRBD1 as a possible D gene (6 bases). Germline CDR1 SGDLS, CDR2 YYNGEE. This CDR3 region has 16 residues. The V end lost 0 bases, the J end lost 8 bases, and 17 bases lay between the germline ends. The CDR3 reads CASSVDLRAQGGELFF. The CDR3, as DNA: TGTGCCAGCAGCGTAGATCTAAGGGCGCAGGGGGGGGAGCTGTTTTTT.

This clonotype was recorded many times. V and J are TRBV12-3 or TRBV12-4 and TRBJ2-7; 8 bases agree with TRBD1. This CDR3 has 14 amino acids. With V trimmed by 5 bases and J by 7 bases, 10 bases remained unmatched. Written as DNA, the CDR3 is TGTGCCAGCAGTCCCGGGTCGACAGGGGATGAGCAGTACTTC. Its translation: CASSPGSTGDEQYF.

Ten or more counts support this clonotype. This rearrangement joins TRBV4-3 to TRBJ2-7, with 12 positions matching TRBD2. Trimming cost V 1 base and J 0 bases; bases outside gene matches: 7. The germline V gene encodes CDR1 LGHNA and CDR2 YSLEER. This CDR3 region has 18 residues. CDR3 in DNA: TGCGCCAGCAGCCAAGGGACTAGCGGGGAGTGGACCTCCTACGAGCAGTACTTC. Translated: CASSQGTSGEWTSYEQYF.

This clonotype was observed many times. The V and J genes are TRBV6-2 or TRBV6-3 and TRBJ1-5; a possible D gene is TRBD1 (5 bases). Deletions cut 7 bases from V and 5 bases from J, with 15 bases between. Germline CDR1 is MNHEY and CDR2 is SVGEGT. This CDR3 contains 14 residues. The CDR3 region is CASTPGRGDQPQHF. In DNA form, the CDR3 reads TGTGCCAGCACCCCTGGGCGGGGGGATCAGCCCCAGCATTTT.

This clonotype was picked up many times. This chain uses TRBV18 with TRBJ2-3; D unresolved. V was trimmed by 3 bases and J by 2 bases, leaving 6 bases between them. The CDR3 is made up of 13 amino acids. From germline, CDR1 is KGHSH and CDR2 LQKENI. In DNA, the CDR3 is TGTGCCAGCTCACCGGAAGTCACAGATACGCAGTATTTT. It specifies CASSPEVTDTQYF.

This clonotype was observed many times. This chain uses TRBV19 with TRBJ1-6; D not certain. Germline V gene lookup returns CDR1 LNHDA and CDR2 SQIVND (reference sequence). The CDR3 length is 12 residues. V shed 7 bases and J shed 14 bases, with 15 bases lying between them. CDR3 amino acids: CASNIGGRALHF. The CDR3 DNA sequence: TGTGCCAGTAACATAGGTGGCCGAGCCCTCCACTTT. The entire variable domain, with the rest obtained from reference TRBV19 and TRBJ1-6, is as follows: DGGITQSPKYLFRKEGQNVTLSCEQNLNHDAMYWYRQDPGQGLRLIYYSQIVNDFQKGDIAEGYSVSREKKESFPLTVTSAQKNPTAFYLCASNIGGRALHFGNGTRLTVT.

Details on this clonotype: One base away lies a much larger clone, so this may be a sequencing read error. The DNA of the CDR3 is TGTGCCAGTAGTACTATTAGCGACCCTAAAAACAGTCAGTACTTC. Translated, it gives CASSTISDPKNSQYF. The chain combines TRBV19 with TRBJ2-4; the D gene is possibly TRBD2 (5 bases). This CDR3 has 15 residues. CDR1 is LNHDA, CDR2 SQIVND, per germline (reference sequence).

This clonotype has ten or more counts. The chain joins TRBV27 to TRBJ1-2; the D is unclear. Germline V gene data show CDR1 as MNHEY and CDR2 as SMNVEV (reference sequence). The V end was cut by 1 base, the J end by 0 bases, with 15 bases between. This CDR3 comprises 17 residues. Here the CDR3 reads CASSLFSQAGANYGYTF. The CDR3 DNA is TGTGCCAGCAGTTTATTTTCGCAGGCAGGAGCTAACTATGGCTACACCTTC.

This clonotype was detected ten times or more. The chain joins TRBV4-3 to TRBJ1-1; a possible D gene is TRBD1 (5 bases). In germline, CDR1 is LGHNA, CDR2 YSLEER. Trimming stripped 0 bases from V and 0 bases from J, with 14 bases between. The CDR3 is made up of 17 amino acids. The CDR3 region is CASSQEDGHYMNTEAFF. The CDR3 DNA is TGCGCCAGCAGCCAAGAGGATGGACACTACATGAACACTGAAGCTTTCTTT.

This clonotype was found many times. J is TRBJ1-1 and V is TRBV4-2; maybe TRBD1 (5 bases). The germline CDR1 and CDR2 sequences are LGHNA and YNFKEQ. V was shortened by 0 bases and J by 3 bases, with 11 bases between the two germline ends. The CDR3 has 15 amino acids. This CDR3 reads CASSQDWGGDTEAFF. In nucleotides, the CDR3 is TGTGCCAGCAGCCAAGACTGGGGCGGGGACACTGAAGCTTTCTTT.

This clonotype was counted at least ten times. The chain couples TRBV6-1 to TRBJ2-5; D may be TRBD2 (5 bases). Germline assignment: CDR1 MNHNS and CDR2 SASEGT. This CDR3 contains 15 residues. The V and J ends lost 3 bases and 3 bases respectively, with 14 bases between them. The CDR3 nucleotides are TGTGCCAGCAGTGAGGGTGTCTGGGGAGAAGAGACCCAGTACTTC. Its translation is CASSEGVWGEETQYF.

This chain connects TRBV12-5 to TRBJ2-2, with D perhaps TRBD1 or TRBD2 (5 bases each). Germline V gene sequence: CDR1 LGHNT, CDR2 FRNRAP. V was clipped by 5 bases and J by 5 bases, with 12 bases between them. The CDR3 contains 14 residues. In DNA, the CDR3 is TGTGCTAGTGGTCCAACGGGGCTGACCGGGGAGCTGTTTTTT. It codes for CASGPTGLTGELFF.

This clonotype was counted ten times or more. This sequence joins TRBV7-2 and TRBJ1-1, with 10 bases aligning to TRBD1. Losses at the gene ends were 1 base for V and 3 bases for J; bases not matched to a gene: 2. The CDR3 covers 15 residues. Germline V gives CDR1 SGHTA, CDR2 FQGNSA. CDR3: CASSLVGTGDTEAFF. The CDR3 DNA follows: TGTGCCAGCAGCTTAGTGGGGACAGGGGACACTGAAGCTTTCTTT.

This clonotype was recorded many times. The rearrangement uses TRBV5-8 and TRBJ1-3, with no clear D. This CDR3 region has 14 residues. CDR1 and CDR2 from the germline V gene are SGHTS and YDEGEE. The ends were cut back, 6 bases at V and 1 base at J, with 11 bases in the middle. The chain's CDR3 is CASTLRRSGNTIYF. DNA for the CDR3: TGTGCCAGCACTTTAAGAAGATCTGGAAACACCATATATTTT.

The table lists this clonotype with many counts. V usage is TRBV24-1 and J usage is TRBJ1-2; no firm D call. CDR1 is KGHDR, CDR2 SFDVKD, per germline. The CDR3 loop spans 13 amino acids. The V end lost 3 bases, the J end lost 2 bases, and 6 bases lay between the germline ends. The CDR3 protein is CATSDTDNYGYTF. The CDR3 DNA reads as TGTGCCACCAGTGATACCGACAACTATGGCTACACCTTC.

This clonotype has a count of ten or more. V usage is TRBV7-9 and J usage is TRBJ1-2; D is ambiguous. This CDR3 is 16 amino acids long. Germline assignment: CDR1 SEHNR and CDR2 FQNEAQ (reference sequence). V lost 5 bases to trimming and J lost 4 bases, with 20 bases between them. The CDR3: CASSLEYEPLAYGYTF. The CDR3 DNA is TGTGCCAGCAGCCTAGAGTACGAGCCCCTTGCCTATGGCTACACCTTC. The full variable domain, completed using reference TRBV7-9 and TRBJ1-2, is DTGVSQNPRHKITKRGQNVTFRCDPISEHNRLYWYRQTLGQGPEFLTYFQNEAQLEKSRLLSDRFSAERPKGSFSTLEIQRTEQGDSAMYLCASSLEYEPLAYGYTFGSGTRLTVV.

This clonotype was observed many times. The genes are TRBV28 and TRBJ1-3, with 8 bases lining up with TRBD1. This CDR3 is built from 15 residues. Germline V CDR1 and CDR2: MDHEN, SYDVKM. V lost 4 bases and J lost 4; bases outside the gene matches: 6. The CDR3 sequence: CASSSIGTGGNTIYF. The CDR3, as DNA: TGTGCCAGCAGTTCGATTGGGACAGGAGGAAACACCATATATTTT.

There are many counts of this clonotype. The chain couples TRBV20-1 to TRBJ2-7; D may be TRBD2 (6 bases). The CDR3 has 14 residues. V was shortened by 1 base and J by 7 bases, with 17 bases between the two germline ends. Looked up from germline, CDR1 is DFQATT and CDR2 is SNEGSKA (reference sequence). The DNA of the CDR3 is TGCAGTGCTAGAGCGGGAGCGGTTGCTGGGGAGCAGTACTTC. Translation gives CSARAGAVAGEQYF.

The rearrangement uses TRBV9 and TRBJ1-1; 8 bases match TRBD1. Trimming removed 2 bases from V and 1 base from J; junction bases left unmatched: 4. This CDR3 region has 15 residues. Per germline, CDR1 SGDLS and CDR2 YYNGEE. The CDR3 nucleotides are TGTGCCAGCAGCGTCAGGGGGCACTCGAACACTGAAGCTTTCTTT. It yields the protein CASSVRGHSNTEAFF.

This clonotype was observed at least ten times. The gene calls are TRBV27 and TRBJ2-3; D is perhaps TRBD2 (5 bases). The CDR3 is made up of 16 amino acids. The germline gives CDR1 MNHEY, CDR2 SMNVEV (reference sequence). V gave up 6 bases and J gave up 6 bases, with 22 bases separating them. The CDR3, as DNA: TGTGCCAGCAGCCCCCCCGGGCTAGCCTCGGGCGATACGCAGTATTTT. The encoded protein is CASSPPGLASGDTQYF.

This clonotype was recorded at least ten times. CDR3 sequence: CATSRASSYNSPLHF. CDR3 nucleotides: TGTGCCACCAGCAGAGCCAGCTCCTATAATTCACCCCTCCACTTT. The chain couples TRBV15 to TRBJ1-6, with D hard to call. Looked up from germline, CDR1 is LNHNV and CDR2 is YYDKDF (reference sequence). CDR3 size: 15 residues. The V gene lost 1 base and the J gene lost 0 bases, with 4 bases spanning the gap.

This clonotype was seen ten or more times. The CDR3 spells CATSDPLQGQGSDNEQFF. CDR3 DNA sequence: TGTGCCACCAGTGATCCACTTCAAGGACAGGGTTCTGACAATGAGCAGTTCTTC. The chain is built from TRBV24-1 and TRBJ2-1; 8 positions agree with TRBD1. The junction had 14 bases not matched to a gene; V was cut back by 3 bases and J by 5 bases. Looked up from germline, CDR1 is KGHDR and CDR2 is SFDVKD. This CDR3 has 18 residues.

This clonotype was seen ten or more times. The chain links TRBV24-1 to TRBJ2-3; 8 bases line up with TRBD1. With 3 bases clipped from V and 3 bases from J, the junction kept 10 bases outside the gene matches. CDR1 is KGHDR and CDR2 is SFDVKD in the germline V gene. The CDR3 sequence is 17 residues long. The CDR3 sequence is CATSDRQGLIGTDTQYF. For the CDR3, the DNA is TGTGCCACCAGTGATCGACAGGGGTTGATCGGGACAGATACGCAGTATTTT.